The next 10 T cell receptor beta chains were all read from a single sample in a study of blood T cell repertoires in COVID-19. Clones were read by immunoSEQ multiplex PCR, and TCRdb kept only the in-frame ones, dropping some. The sample lists 98,000 or so clones; about 83% were seen once. Sequencing was carried out using peripheral blood. Receptors were obtained from a woman in her 70s with acute or convalescent COVID-19.

This chain connects TRBV5-1 to TRBJ2-5, with 7 bases lining up with TRBD1. The CDR3 contains 16 residues. Per germline, CDR1 SGHRS and CDR2 YFSETQ. Trimming removed 3 bases from V and 1 base from J; junction bases left unmatched: 9. In DNA form, the CDR3 reads TGCGCCAGCAGCTCGCGGACAGGAGGATTCCAAGAGACCCAGTACTTC. It specifies CASSSRTGGFQETQYF.

This chain uses TRBV19 with TRBJ1-2, with 7 bases fitting TRBD1. V lost 5 bases, J lost 1 base, and 7 bases stayed unmatched. Germline V gene sequence: CDR1 LNHDA, CDR2 SQIVND (reference sequence). This CDR3 spans 15 amino acids. This chain's CDR3 is CASSPPDRNNYGYTF. DNA for the CDR3: TGTGCCAGTAGTCCTCCGGACAGGAATAACTATGGCTACACCTTC.

This rearrangement joins TRBV7-2 to TRBJ1-2; 8 bases line up with TRBD1. The trim removed 8 bases at V and 6 bases at J, leaving 11 bases unmatched. Germline values: CDR1 SGHTA, CDR2 FQGNSA. CDR3 length: 14 amino acids. The CDR3 nucleotides read TGTGCCAGCCAGGACAGGGAAAAGGTCCATGGCTACACCTTC. It codes for CASQDREKVHGYTF.

V gene TRBV7-3 combines with J gene TRBJ2-3; weak D call: TRBD2 (6 bases). This CDR3 spans 16 amino acids. V lost 2 bases and J 1 base, leaving 13 bases between the germline ends. The V gene's germline CDR1 is SGHTA and CDR2 FQGTGA. The CDR3 here is CASSLLPSAGTDTQYF. The CDR3 bases are TGTGCCAGCAGCTTATTGCCTAGCGCAGGCACAGATACGCAGTATTTT.

This clone came up once. J is TRBJ1-5 and V is TRBV30; TRBD1 matches 7 bases. Germline-derived CDR1 and CDR2 are GTSNPN and SVGIG (reference sequence). This CDR3 has 16 amino acids. Trimming at V came to 1 base and at J to 3 bases, leaving 9 bases not matched to a gene. CDR3 amino acids: CAWSEWGRGINQPQHF. The CDR3 coding sequence is TGTGCCTGGAGTGAATGGGGCAGGGGGATCAATCAGCCCCAGCATTTT.

J is TRBJ1-2 and V is TRBV18; TRBD1 matches at 10 bases. V was clipped by 3 bases and J by 7 bases; unmatched bases: 11. Germline CDR1 KGHSH, CDR2 LQKENI. The CDR3 spans 16 residues. CDR3 protein: CASSPGPRDRGSGYTF. The DNA for the CDR3 is TGTGCCAGCTCACCCGGACCACGGGACAGGGGTAGTGGCTACACCTTC.

V is TRBV6-5 and J is TRBJ2-7, with a weak D call TRBD1 (6 bases). Germline CDR1 reads MNHEY; CDR2 reads SVGAGI. CDR3 length: 14 amino acids. The V gene lost 0 bases and the J gene lost 2 bases, with 8 bases spanning the gap. The chain's CDR3 is CASSYSQGPYEQYF. In DNA, the CDR3 is TGTGCCAGCAGTTACTCGCAGGGGCCCTACGAGCAGTACTTC.

This clone was observed a few times. The gene calls are TRBV18 and TRBJ2-1; D uncertain. CDR3 length: 15 residues. Germline V CDR1 and CDR2: KGHSH, LQKENI. V shed 0 bases and J shed 9 bases, with 15 bases lying between them. In nucleotides, the CDR3 is TGTGCCAGCTCACCACCGCGCCAAGTGTCGGGTGAGCAGTTCTTC. This translates into CASSPPRQVSGEQFF.

The chain is built from TRBV6-5 and TRBJ1-2; no reliable D call. CDR1 and CDR2 (germline): MNHEY, SVGAGI. The CDR3 consists of 13 residues. Trimming removed 8 bases at V and 3 bases at J, with 13 bases between. DNA of the CDR3: TGTGCCAGCTACGAACGCGGGCACTATGGCTACACCTTC. Translating gives CASYERGHYGYTF.

The V call is TRBV18, the J call TRBJ2-2; no definite D call. Per germline, CDR1 KGHSH and CDR2 LQKENI. The CDR3 loop spans 14 amino acids. Trimming cost V 2 bases and J 3 bases, with 7 bases left between them. Here the CDR3 DNA reads TGTGCCAGCTCACCAATCCAGGACACCGGGGAGCTGTTTTTT. Protein: CASSPIQDTGELFF.